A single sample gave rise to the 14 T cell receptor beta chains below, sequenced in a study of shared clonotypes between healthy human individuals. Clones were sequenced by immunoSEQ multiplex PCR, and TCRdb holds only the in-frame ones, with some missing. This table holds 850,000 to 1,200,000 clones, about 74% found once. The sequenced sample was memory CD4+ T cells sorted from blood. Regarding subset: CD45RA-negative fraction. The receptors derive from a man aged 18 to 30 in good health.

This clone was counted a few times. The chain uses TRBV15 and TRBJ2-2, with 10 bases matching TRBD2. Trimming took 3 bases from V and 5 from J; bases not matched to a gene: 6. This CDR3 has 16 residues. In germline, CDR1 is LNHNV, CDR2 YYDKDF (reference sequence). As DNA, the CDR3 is TGTGCCACCAGCAGGCAAGCGGGGGGGCCAACCGGGGAGCTGTTTTTT. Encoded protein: CATSRQAGGPTGELFF.

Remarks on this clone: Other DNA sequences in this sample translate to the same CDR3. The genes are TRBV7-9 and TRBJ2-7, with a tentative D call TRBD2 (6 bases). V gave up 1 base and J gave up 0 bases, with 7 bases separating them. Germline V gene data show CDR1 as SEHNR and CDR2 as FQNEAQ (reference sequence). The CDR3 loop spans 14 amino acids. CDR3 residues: CASSLGGVSYEQYF. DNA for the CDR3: TGTGCCAGCAGCTTAGGGGGGGTCTCCTACGAGCAGTACTTC.

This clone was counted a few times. CDR3 bases: TGTGCCTGGAACCAGGGAGTAGGGCGAACTGAAGCTTTCTTT. It codes for CAWNQGVGRTEAFF. This chain uses TRBV30 with TRBJ1-1; D perhaps matches TRBD1 (5 bases). The germline V gene encodes CDR1 GTSNPN and CDR2 SVGIG (reference sequence). V lost 4 bases, J lost 5 bases, and 17 bases lay in between. The CDR3 consists of 14 residues.

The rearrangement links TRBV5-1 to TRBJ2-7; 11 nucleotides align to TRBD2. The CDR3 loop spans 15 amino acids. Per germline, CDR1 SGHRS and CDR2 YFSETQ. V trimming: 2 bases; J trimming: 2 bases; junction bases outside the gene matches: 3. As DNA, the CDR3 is TGCGCCAGCAGCTTTTCTAGCGGGGGGACCTACGAGCAGTACTTC. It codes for CASSFSSGGTYEQYF.

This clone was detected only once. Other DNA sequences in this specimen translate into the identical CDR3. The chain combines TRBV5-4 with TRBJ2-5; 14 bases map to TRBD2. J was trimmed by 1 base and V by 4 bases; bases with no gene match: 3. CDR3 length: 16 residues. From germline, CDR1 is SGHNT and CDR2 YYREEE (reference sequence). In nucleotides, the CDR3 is TGTGCCAGCAGCCCCGGGACTAGCGGGAGCCAAGAGACCCAGTACTTC. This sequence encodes CASSPGTSGSQETQYF.

The CDR3 bases are TGTGCCAGCAGCTTAGGCCAGGGGGGGCCCTCTGAAGCTTTCTTT. Translated, it gives CASSLGQGGPSEAFF. The chain employs TRBV11-2 and TRBJ1-1; 7 bases are shared with TRBD1. Unmatched junction bases numbered 8, after V lost 1 base and J lost 6 bases. The CDR3 sequence is 15 residues long. Germline V gene sequence: CDR1 SGHAT, CDR2 FQNNGV. Based on the CDR3 plus reference TRBV11-2 and TRBJ1-1, the full variable domain is EAGVAQSPRYKIIEKRQSVAFWCNPISGHATLYWYQQILGQGPKLLIQFQNNGVVDDSQLPKDRFSAERLKGVDSTLKIQPAKLEDSAVYLCASSLGQGGPSEAFFGQGTRLTVV.

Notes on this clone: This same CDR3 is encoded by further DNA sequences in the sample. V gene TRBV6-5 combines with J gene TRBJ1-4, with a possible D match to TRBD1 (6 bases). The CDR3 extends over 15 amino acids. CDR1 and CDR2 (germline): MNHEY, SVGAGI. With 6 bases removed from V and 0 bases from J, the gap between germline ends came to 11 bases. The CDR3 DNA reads TGTGCCAGCAGAGGGGGAACTGCAACTAATGAAAAACTGTTTTTT. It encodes CASRGGTATNEKLFF.

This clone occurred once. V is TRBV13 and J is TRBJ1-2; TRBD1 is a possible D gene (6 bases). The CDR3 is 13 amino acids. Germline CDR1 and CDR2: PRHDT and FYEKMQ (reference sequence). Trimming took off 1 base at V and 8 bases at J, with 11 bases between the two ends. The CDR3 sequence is CASSLEGGRGYTF. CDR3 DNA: TGTGCCAGCAGCTTAGAAGGGGGGAGGGGCTACACCTTC.

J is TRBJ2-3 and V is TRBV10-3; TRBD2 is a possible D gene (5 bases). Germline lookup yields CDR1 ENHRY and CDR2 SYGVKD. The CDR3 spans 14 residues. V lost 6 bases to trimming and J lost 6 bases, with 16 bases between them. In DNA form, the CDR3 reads TGTGCCATCAGCGAGGGAGCAAATGGGGATACGCAGTATTTT. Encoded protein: CAISEGANGDTQYF.

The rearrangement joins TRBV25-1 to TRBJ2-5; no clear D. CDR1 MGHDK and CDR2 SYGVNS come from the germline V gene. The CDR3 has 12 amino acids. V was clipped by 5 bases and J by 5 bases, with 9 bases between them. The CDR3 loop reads CASSKGWETQYF. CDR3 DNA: TGTGCCAGCAGTAAGGGTTGGGAGACCCAGTACTTC.

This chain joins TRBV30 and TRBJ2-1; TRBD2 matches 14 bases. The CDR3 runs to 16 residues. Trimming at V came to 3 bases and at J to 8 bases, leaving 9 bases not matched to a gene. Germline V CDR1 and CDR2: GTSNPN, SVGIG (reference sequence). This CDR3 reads CAWSKPGLAGAYEQFF. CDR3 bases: TGTGCCTGGAGCAAACCGGGACTAGCGGGAGCATATGAGCAGTTCTTC.

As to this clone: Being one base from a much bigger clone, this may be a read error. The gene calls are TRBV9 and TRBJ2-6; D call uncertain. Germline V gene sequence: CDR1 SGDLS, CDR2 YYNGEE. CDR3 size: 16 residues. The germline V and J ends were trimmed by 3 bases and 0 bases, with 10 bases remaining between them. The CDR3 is CASSAPPSSGANVLTF. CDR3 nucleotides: TGTGCCAGCAGCGCCCCGCCTAGCTCTGGGGCCAACGTCCTGACTTTC. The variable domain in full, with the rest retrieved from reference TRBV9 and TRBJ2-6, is DSGVTQTPKHLITATGQRVTLRCSPRSGDLSVYWYQQSLDQGLQFLIQYYNGEERAKGNILERFSAQQFPDLHSELNLSSLELGDSALYFCASSAPPSSGANVLTFGAGSRLTVL.

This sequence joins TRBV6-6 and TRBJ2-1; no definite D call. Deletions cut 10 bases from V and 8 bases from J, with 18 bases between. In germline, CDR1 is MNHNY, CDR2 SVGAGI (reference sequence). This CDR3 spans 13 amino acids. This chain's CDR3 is CATLARVTDEQFF. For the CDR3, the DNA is TGTGCCACCCTGGCAAGGGTTACGGATGAGCAGTTCTTC.

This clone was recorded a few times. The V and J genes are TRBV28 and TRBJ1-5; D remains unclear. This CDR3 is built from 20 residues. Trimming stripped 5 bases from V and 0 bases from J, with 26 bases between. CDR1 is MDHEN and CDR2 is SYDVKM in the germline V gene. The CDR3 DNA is TGTGCCAGCAGTCCCCTAGCCCTACTGGCGCAAGACTATAGCAATCAGCCCCAGCATTTT. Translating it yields CASSPLALLAQDYSNQPQHF.